This TCR beta chain stems from a study of CD8+ T cells in alopecia areata. Sequencing used cDNA as its template, made by extracting RNA and reverse transcribing it. The assay was immunoSEQ multiplex PCR, and TCRdb's table has in-frame clones only and misses some. The data contain about 110,000 clones, approximately 51% of them singletons. The CDR3 sequence is 14 residues long. Germline CDR1 is MGHDK and CDR2 is SYGVNS. V lost 2 bases, J lost 2 bases, and 9 bases lay in between. This clone was counted a few times. Regarding treatment: oral pan-JAK inhibitor, 5-10 mg twice daily. Sequencing was performed on CD4+ T cells sorted from blood, taken at week 24, from a patient treated with tofacitinib. The chain combines TRBV25-1 with TRBJ1-1; D not certain. This TCR was recovered from a human donor with alopecia areata. The CDR3 sequence is CASSEHSPNTEAFF. The DNA for the CDR3 is TGTGCCAGCAGTGAACACAGTCCAAACACTGAAGCTTTCTTT.